These 26 T cell receptor beta chains share one sample of origin, sequenced in a study of T-cell memory formation after mild COVID-19. TCRdb re-called the 5' RACE reads through MiXCR, storing one row per CDR3 protein. Of roughly 190,000 distinct CDR3 sequences listed, roughly 30% are singletons. Sequences were obtained from PBMCs or a T cell subset sorted from them (not recorded which). The receptor source for this set is an adult woman who had mild COVID-19 (a few samples of this study predate the infection). Cell type and time point are not known.

V and J are TRBV18 and TRBJ2-3, with TRBD2 as a possible D gene (6 bases). The CDR3 runs to 14 residues. Trimming stripped 3 bases from V and 4 bases from J, with 11 bases between. From germline, CDR1 is KGHSH and CDR2 LQKENI. The CDR3 protein is CASSPSGRPDTQYF. The CDR3 bases are TGTGCCAGCTCACCGTCGGGGAGGCCAGATACGCAGTATTTT.

V usage is TRBV12-3 or TRBV12-4 and J usage is TRBJ2-7; no clear D. The CDR3 runs to 15 residues. The V gene lost 4 bases and the J gene lost 5 bases, with 18 bases spanning the gap. The CDR3 DNA is TGTGCCAGCAGTTCCCAGACCGAATCCATCCACGAGCAGTACTTC. This translates into CASSSQTESIHEQYF.

This chain joins TRBV7-6 and TRBJ1-6; D possibly corresponds to TRBD1 (5 bases). The CDR3 covers 16 residues. With 5 bases removed from V and 8 bases from J, the gap between germline ends came to 19 bases. Germline V lookup: CDR1 SGHVS, CDR2 FNYEAQ. The CDR3 DNA reads TGTGCCAGCAGCCGGAGCATGGGGGAGATTGATTCACCCCTCCACTTT. This translates into CASSRSMGEIDSPLHF.

This clonotype was counted between two and nine times. The rearrangement uses TRBV11-2 and TRBJ2-1, with 10 bases that match TRBD2. J was trimmed by 7 bases and V by 0 bases; bases with no gene match: 9. The germline CDR1 and CDR2 sequences are SGHAT and FQNNGV. The CDR3 has 17 amino acids. CDR3 loop: CASSLDRLSSGRNEQFF. CDR3 sequence (DNA): TGTGCCAGCAGCTTAGATCGTCTGTCTAGCGGGAGAAATGAGCAGTTCTTC. The entire variable domain, with the rest obtained from reference TRBV11-2 and TRBJ2-1, is as follows: EAGVAQSPRYKIIEKRQSVAFWCNPISGHATLYWYQQILGQGPKLLIQFQNNGVVDDSQLPKDRFSAERLKGVDSTLKIQPAKLEDSAVYLCASSLDRLSSGRNEQFFGPGTRLTVL.

The V gene is TRBV6-4, the J gene TRBJ2-7; D gene uncertain. Germline CDR1 and CDR2: MRHNA and SNTAGT. This CDR3 has 13 amino acids. The ends were cut back, 4 bases at V and 0 bases at J, with 7 bases in the middle. In DNA form, the CDR3 reads TGTGCCAGCAGTGTAAAGTGCTCCTACGAGCAGTACTTC. Residues: CASSVKCSYEQYF.

V and J are TRBV20-1 and TRBJ1-6; 8 nucleotides align to TRBD1. Germline CDR1 is DFQATT and CDR2 is SNEGSKA (reference sequence). The ends lost 7 bases at V and 9 bases at J; junction bases unmatched: 11. The CDR3 runs 14 residues. CDR3 DNA sequence: TGCAGTGTCGAGACAGGGGAAGGTAGTTCACCCCTCCACTTT. Translated, it gives CSVETGEGSSPLHF.

The chain recombines TRBV12-3 or TRBV12-4 with TRBJ2-1, with 8 positions matching TRBD1. Trimming at V came to 4 bases and at J to 1 base, leaving 3 bases not matched to a gene. The CDR3 totals 15 residues. The DNA for the CDR3 is TGTGCCAGCAGTTACGGACAGGGATCCTACAATGAGCAGTTCTTC. It translates to CASSYGQGSYNEQFF.

This clonotype has only one observation. The chain couples TRBV12-3 or TRBV12-4 to TRBJ2-3; D is ambiguous. This CDR3 contains 11 residues. V lost 8 bases, J lost 3 bases, and 6 bases lay in between. As DNA, the CDR3 is TGTGCCAGCGGGCGGACAGATACGCAGTATTTT. Its protein is CASGRTDTQYF.

This clonotype was recorded a few times. The chain links TRBV19 to TRBJ2-1, with a tentative D call TRBD1 (5 bases). This CDR3 region has 13 residues. Trimming stripped 1 base from V and 9 bases from J, with 10 bases between. The V gene's germline CDR1 is LNHDA and CDR2 SQIVND (reference sequence). The CDR3 here is CASSIARAGEQFF. The CDR3 nucleotides read TGTGCCAGTAGTATAGCCAGGGCTGGTGAGCAGTTCTTC.

The chain couples TRBV6-1 to TRBJ1-1; no reliable D call. CDR1 is MNHNS and CDR2 is SASEGT in the germline V gene. This CDR3 has 15 residues. Trimming took 1 base from V and 0 from J, leaving 9 bases between them. This CDR3 is CASSEGGWMNTEAFF. The CDR3 DNA reads as TGTGCCAGCAGTGAAGGGGGATGGATGAACACTGAAGCTTTCTTT.

This clonotype was recorded at least ten times. This rearrangement joins TRBV2 to TRBJ2-1, with 8 positions matching TRBD1. The germline CDR1 and CDR2 sequences are SNHLY and FYNNEI. The CDR3 length is 12 residues. V lost 6 bases to trimming and J lost 15 bases; unmatched junction nucleotides: 10. CDR3 amino acids: CASRPGQGMWFF. The CDR3 coding sequence is TGTGCCAGCAGGCCAGGACAGGGTATGTGGTTCTTC. Full variable domain (missing parts from reference TRBV2 and TRBJ2-1): EPEVTQTPSHQVTQMGQEVILRCVPISNHLYFYWYRQILGQKVEFLVSFYNNEISEKSEIFDDQFSVERPDGSNFTLKIRSTKLEDSAMYFCASRPGQGMWFFGPGTRLTVL.

The chain joins TRBV20-1 to TRBJ2-7, with 8 positions matching TRBD2. The CDR3 has 15 amino acids. CDR1 is DFQATT and CDR2 is SNEGSKA in the germline V gene (reference sequence). The junction had 6 bases not matched to a gene; V was cut back by 0 bases and J by 2 bases. The CDR3 DNA sequence: TGCAGTGCTAGAGATAGGAGCGGGGGAACCTACGAGCAGTACTTC. Amino acids: CSARDRSGGTYEQYF.

In DNA, the CDR3 is TGTGCCAGCAGTGACTCGGGACAGGGAAACACCGGGGAGCTGTTTTTT. This encodes CASSDSGQGNTGELFF. The chain employs TRBV6-4 and TRBJ2-2; 9 positions agree with TRBD1. This CDR3 has 16 residues. The ends lost 0 bases at V and 2 bases at J; junction bases unmatched: 1. Germline V CDR1 and CDR2: MRHNA, SNTAGT.

This clonotype was observed a few times. V gene TRBV9 combines with J gene TRBJ2-2; D not resolved. The CDR3 covers 12 residues. Germline V gene lookup returns CDR1 SGDLS and CDR2 YYNGEE. Trimming took off 1 base at V and 7 bases at J, with 5 bases between the two ends. As DNA, the CDR3 is TGTGCCAGCAGCGTATTTATCGGGGAGCTGTTTTTT. It translates to CASSVFIGELFF. The full variable domain, its missing parts supplied by reference TRBV9 and TRBJ2-2, is DSGVTQTPKHLITATGQRVTLRCSPRSGDLSVYWYQQSLDQGLQFLIQYYNGEERAKGNILERFSAQQFPDLHSELNLSSLELGDSALYFCASSVFIGELFFGEGSRLTVL.

The chain is built from TRBV12-3 or TRBV12-4 and TRBJ2-1; 7 bases line up with TRBD1. Losses at the gene ends were 9 bases for V and 3 bases for J; bases not matched to a gene: 11. The CDR3 is 15 residues long. The DNA for the CDR3 is TGTGCCAGTACTTACGCGGACAGGTTCTACAATGAGCAGTTCTTC. It is translated as CASTYADRFYNEQFF.

This clonotype occurred once. The V call is TRBV20-1, the J call TRBJ2-2, with TRBD1 matching over 7 bases. The CDR3 contains 16 residues. With 4 bases clipped from V and 1 base from J, the junction kept 9 bases outside the gene matches. From germline, CDR1 is DFQATT and CDR2 SNEGSKA (reference sequence). In nucleotides, the CDR3 is TGCAGTGCTACGTACCCAGGGGGATTGAACACCGGGGAGCTGTTTTTT. Encoded protein: CSATYPGGLNTGELFF.

The chain is built from TRBV29-1 and TRBJ2-3, with 9 bases lining up with TRBD2. The trim removed 0 bases at V and 2 bases at J, leaving 6 bases unmatched. Germline CDR1 SQVTM, CDR2 ANQGSEA. The CDR3 consists of 16 residues. The CDR3 DNA sequence: TGCAGCGTTGAAGAAGGACTAGCGACTTTCACAGATACGCAGTATTTT. Translating it yields CSVEEGLATFTDTQYF.

The V and J genes are TRBV11-3 and TRBJ2-7; D unclear. The V end was cut by 2 bases, the J end by 9 bases, with 8 bases between. The CDR3 length is 11 residues. Germline-derived CDR1 and CDR2 are SGHNT and YENEEA. The CDR3 coding sequence is TGTGCCAGCAGCTTATCTTCGGCGCAGTACTTC. It translates to CASSLSSAQYF.

The rearrangement links TRBV12-3 or TRBV12-4 to TRBJ1-2; D is unclear. Trimming removed 3 bases from V and 1 base from J, with 9 bases in between. The CDR3 contains 14 residues. For the CDR3, the DNA is TGTGCCAGCAGTTTCGCCGGCCGTAACTATGGCTACACCTTC. Protein: CASSFAGRNYGYTF.

The chain carries TRBV7-3 and TRBJ2-5; D possibly corresponds to TRBD2 (6 bases). CDR1 and CDR2 (germline): SGHTA, FQGTGA. The CDR3 sequence is 15 residues long. V was shortened by 1 base and J by 5 bases, with 14 bases between the two germline ends. CDR3 in amino acids: CASSLRGSGLETQYF. DNA for the CDR3: TGTGCCAGCAGCTTAAGGGGAAGCGGGCTGGAGACCCAGTACTTC.

This rearrangement joins TRBV5-1 to TRBJ2-7, with 10 nucleotides matching TRBD1. CDR3 length: 14 residues. From germline, CDR1 is SGHRS and CDR2 YFSETQ. The V gene end was trimmed by 5 bases and the J gene end by 0 bases; junction bases not matched to a gene: 2. The CDR3 here is CASSRDRGSYEQYF. CDR3 nucleotides: TGCGCCAGCAGTAGGGACAGGGGCTCCTACGAGCAGTACTTC. Full variable domain (rest looked up from reference TRBV5-1 and TRBJ2-7): KAGVTQTPRYLIKTRGQQVTLSCSPISGHRSVSWYQQTPGQGLQFLFEYFSETQRNKGNFPGRFSGRQFSNSRSEMNVSTLELGDSALYLCASSRDRGSYEQYFGPGTRLTVT.

This clonotype was counted only a few times. The genes are TRBV12-3 or TRBV12-4 and TRBJ1-3, with unresolved D. V was cut by 6 bases and J by 0 bases, with 15 bases left in between. CDR3 length equals 16 residues. CDR3 in amino acids: CASRDSGGISGNTIYF. DNA of the CDR3: TGTGCCAGCAGGGACTCGGGCGGTATCTCTGGAAACACCATATATTTT.

This clonotype was counted between two and nine times. The genes are TRBV12-3 or TRBV12-4 and TRBJ2-2, with D maybe TRBD2 (5 bases). V lost 6 bases to trimming and J lost 4 bases, with 9 bases between them. This CDR3 region has 13 residues. The CDR3 nucleotides read TGTGCCAGCAGACCAACTAGCACCGGGGAGCTGTTTTTT. Protein sequence: CASRPTSTGELFF.

This clonotype was recorded a few times. The chain carries TRBV5-8 and TRBJ2-1; D might be TRBD1 (6 bases). Germline V gives CDR1 SGHTS, CDR2 YDEGEE. This CDR3 is 15 amino acids long. V was clipped by 1 base and J by 4 bases, with 12 bases between them. DNA of the CDR3: TGTGCCAGCAGCTTGAGGGGGACCGGGTACAATGAGCAGTTCTTC. This codes for CASSLRGTGYNEQFF. Variable domain in full (rest from reference TRBV5-8 and TRBJ2-1): EAGVTQSPTHLIKTRGQQATLRCSPISGHTSVYWYQQALGLGLQFLLWYDEGEERNRGNFPPRFSGRQFPNYSSELNVNALELEDSALYLCASSLRGTGYNEQFFGPGTRLTVL.

In its sample, this clonotype was seen a few times. The genes are TRBV6-6 and TRBJ2-3, with a possible D match to TRBD1 (5 bases). V was trimmed by 6 bases and J by 5 bases, leaving 9 bases between them. Per germline, CDR1 MNHNY and CDR2 SVGAGI (reference sequence). The length of the CDR3 is 12 residues. As DNA, the CDR3 is TGTGCCAGCAGCCCGACAGAAGATACGCAGTATTTT. Translation gives CASSPTEDTQYF.

The CDR3 spells CASNEEGREETQYF. The DNA of the CDR3 is TGCGCCAGCAACGAAGAAGGCAGGGAAGAGACCCAGTACTTC. The chain is built from TRBV4-1 and TRBJ2-5, with D maybe TRBD1 (5 bases). From germline, CDR1 is MGHRA and CDR2 YSYEKL. The CDR3 length is 14 residues. V lost 7 bases and J lost 3, with 15 bases in between.